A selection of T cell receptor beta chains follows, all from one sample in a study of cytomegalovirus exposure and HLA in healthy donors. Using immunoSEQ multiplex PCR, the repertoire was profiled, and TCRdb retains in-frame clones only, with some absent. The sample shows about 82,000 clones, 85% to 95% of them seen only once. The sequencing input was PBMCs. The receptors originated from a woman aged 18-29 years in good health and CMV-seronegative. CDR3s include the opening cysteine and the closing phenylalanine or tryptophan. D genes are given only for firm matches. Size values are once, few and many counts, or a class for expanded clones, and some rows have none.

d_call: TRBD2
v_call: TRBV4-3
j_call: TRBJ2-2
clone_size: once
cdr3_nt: TGCGCCAGCAGTCGGACTAGCGGGACCTCGAACACCGGGGAGCTGTTTTTT
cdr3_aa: CASSRTSGTSNTGELFF

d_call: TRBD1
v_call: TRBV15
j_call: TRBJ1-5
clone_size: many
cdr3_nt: TGTGCCACCAGCAGAGTCCGGCCATTTACAGGGGGTCCCAATCAGCCCCAGCATTTT
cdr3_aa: CATSRVRPFTGGPNQPQHF

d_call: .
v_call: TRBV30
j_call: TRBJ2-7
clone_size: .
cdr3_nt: TGTGCCTGGAGTGTTCCGGGAGTAGGCTACGAGCAGTACTTC
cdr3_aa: CAWSVPGVGYEQYF

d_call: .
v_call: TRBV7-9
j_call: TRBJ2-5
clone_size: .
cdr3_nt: TGTGCCAGCGGAACGGACAGGGAGGGAGAGACCCAGTACTTC
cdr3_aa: CASGTDREGETQYF

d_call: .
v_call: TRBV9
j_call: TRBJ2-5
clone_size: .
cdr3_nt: TGTGCCAGCAGCGTGAGGGAGACCCAGTACTTC
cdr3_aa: CASSVRETQYF

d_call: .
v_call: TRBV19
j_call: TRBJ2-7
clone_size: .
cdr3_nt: TGTGCCAGTAGTATAACCCCCAGGCGGGCCTACGAGCAGTACTTC
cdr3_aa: CASSITPRRAYEQYF

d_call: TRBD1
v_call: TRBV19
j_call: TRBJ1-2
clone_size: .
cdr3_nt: TGTGCCAGTCGCTCAGGGACAGGGAACTATGGCTACACCTTC
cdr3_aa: CASRSGTGNYGYTF

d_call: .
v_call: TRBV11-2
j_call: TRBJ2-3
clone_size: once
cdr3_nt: TGTGCCAGCAGCTTACTAGCGAGCACAGATACGCAGTATTTT
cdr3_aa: CASSLLASTDTQYF

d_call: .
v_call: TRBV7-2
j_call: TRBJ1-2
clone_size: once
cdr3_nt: TGTGCCAGCAGCTTACAGGGTTATGGCTACACCTTC
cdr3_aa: CASSLQGYGYTF

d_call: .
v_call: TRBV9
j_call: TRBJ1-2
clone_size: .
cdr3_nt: TGTGCCAGCAGCGATCAGGGGTACAGGTCTTTCGCCTTC
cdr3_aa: CASSDQGYRSFAF

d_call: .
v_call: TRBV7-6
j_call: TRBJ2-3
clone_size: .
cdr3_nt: TGTGCCAGCAGCCCAAACGGGGGGCTCGGGGCAGATACGCAGTATTTT
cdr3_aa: CASSPNGGLGADTQYF

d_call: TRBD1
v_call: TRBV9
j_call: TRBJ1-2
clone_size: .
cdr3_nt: TGTGCCAGCAGCTTCCGGGACAGGGAGATCTATGGCTACACCTTC
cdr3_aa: CASSFRDREIYGYTF

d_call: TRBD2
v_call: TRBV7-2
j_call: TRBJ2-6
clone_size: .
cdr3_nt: TGTGCCAGCAGGGGAGGGCTGGGGGCCAACGTCCTGACTTTC
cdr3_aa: CASRGGLGANVLTF

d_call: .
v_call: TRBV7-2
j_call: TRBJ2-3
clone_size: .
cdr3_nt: TGTGCCAGCAGCTTAGGGGGCTCGGGGGTTGGTGGTACGCAGTATTTT
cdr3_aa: CASSLGGSGVGGTQYF

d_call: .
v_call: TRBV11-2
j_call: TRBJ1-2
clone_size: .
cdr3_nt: TGTGCCAGCAGCCAAACGACAGGTTCTAACTATGGCTACACCTTC
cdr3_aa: CASSQTTGSNYGYTF

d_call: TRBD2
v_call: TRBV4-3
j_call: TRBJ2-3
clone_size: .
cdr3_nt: TGCGCCAGCAGCCGTACTAGCGGGAGAGGTGGCACAGATACGCAGTATTTT
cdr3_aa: CASSRTSGRGGTDTQYF

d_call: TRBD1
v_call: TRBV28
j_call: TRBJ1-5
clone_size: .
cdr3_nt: TGTGCCAGCAGTCCCCCGGGACAGCAAAAGCCCCAGCATTTT
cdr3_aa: CASSPPGQQKPQHF

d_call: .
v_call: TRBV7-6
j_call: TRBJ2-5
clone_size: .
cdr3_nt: TGTGCCAGCAGCTTAATTTATGCGGTCCAAGAGACCCAGTACTTC
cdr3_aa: CASSLIYAVQETQYF

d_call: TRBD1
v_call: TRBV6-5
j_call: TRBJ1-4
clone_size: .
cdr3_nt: TGTGCCAGCAGTAGGACAGGGGGAAGTGAAAAACTGTTTTTT
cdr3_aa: CASSRTGGSEKLFF

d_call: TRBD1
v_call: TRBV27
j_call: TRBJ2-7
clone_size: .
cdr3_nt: TGTGCCAGCAGTTCCACCGGGACAGGGGATTACGAGCAGTACTTC
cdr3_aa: CASSSTGTGDYEQYF

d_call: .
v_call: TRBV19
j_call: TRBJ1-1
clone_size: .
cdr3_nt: TGTGCCAGTAGTCTCAGGAACACTGAAGCTTTCTTT
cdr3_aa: CASSLRNTEAFF

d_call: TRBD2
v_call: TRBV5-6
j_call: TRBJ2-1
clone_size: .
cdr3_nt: TGTGCCAGCAGCGGACTAGCTGTCTACAATGAGCAGTTCTTC
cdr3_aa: CASSGLAVYNEQFF

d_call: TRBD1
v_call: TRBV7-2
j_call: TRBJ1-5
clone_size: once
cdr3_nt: TGTGCCAGCAGCTCGGGGACAGTTACAAATCAGCCCCAGCATTTT
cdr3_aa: CASSSGTVTNQPQHF

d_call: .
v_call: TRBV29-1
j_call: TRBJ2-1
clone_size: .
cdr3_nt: TGCAGCGGCCTCCTAAGTCCCTTCGTCAATGAGCAGTTCTTC
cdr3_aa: CSGLLSPFVNEQFF

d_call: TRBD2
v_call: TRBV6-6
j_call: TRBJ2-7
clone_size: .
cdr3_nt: TGTGCCAGCAGTACTAGCGGGAGCCTTGGCGAGCAGTACTTC
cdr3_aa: CASSTSGSLGEQYF

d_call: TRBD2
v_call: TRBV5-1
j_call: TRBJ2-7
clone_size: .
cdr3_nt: TGCGCCAGCAGCTTGGCCGGGGGGGGATCAGGCGAGCAGTACTTC
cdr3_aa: CASSLAGGGSGEQYF

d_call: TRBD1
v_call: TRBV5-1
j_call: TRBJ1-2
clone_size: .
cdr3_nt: TGCGCCAGCAGCTTGGATCCCGGGACAGGCTATGGCTACACCTTC
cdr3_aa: CASSLDPGTGYGYTF

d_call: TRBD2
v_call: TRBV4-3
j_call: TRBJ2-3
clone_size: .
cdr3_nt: TGCGCCAGCAGCCAACTAGCGGCTAGCACAGATACGCAGTATTTT
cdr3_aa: CASSQLAASTDTQYF

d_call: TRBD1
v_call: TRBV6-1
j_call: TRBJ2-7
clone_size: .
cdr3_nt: TGTGCCAGCAGCCGGACAGGGGGAGAGCAGTACTTC
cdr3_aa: CASSRTGGEQYF

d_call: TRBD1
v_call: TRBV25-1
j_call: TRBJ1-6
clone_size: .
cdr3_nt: TGTGCCAGCAGTGACCGGACAGGGGGGAATTCACCCCTCCACTTT
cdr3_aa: CASSDRTGGNSPLHF

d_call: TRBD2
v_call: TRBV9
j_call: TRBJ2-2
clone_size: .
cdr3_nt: TGTGCCAGCAGCCCCATCCAGCGGGGGGGCCTTACCGGGGAGCTGTTTTTT
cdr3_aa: CASSPIQRGGLTGELFF

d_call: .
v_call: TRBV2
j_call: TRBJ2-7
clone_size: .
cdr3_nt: TGTGCCAGCTATAGGGGTTACGAGCAGTACTTC
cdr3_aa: CASYRGYEQYF

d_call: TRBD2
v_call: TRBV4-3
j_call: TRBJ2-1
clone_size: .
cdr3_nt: TGCGCCAGCCGTCCTAGCGGGAGTAGTAATGAGCAGTTCTTC
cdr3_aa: CASRPSGSSNEQFF

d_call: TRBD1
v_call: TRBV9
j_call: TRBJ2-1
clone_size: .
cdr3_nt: TGTGCCAGCAGCGTAGGAACAGGGGGGCTCTACAATGAGCAGTTCTTC
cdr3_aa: CASSVGTGGLYNEQFF